This paragraph reports one T cell receptor beta chain. Trimming removed 6 bases from V and 8 bases from J; junction bases left unmatched: 8. This CDR3 spans 14 amino acids. Germline V gene sequence: CDR1 ENHRY, CDR2 SYGVKD. The data were obtained in a study of shared clonotypes between healthy human individuals. TCRdb keeps only in-frame clones here, not all; method: immunoSEQ multiplex PCR. The repertoire holds a few million clones, with around 94% as singletons. Sequenced input: naive CD4+ T cells sorted from blood. Subset specified: CD45RA+ positively selected. The rearrangement joins TRBV10-3 to TRBJ1-4; 8 bases match TRBD1. The clonotype originates from a man in his late teens or twenties in good health. The CDR3 DNA reads as TGTGCCATCAGCCCCAGGGGGCAGAACGAAAAACTGTTTTTT. Its protein product is CAISPRGQNEKLFF.